The next 23 T cell receptor beta chains were all read from a single sample in a study of CD8+ T cells in alopecia areata. Extracted RNA was reverse transcribed, and the resulting cDNA served as sequencing template. Some clones are missing from TCRdb's copy, which holds only in-frame ones; the method was immunoSEQ multiplex PCR. Among around 190,000 clones listed, around 50% were seen once. Sample: CD8+ T cells sorted from blood. The receptors here all came from a human donor in good health.

The chain is built from TRBV7-9 and TRBJ2-2, with D possibly being TRBD1 (6 bases). CDR1 SEHNR and CDR2 FQNEAQ come from the germline V gene (reference sequence). This CDR3 region has 14 residues. V was cut by 3 bases and J by 1 base, with 6 bases left in between. The CDR3 DNA follows: TGTGCCAGCAGCTTGGGACAGAACACCGGGGAGCTGTTTTTT. Its protein product is CASSLGQNTGELFF.

This clone was counted once. Within the sample, other DNA sequences also encode this same CDR3. This sequence joins TRBV6-5 and TRBJ2-7; 9 positions agree with TRBD1. In germline, CDR1 is MNHEY, CDR2 SVGAGI. This CDR3 is built from 14 residues. Unmatched junction bases numbered 5, after V lost 5 bases and J lost 3 bases. CDR3 sequence reads: CASSPGQGIYEQYF. The CDR3 DNA sequence: TGTGCCAGCAGTCCGGGACAGGGTATCTACGAGCAGTACTTC.

This rearrangement joins TRBV15 to TRBJ2-7; D gene unclear. This CDR3 is 12 amino acids long. CDR1 LNHNV and CDR2 YYDKDF come from the germline V gene (reference sequence). V was shortened by 5 bases and J by 1 base, with 6 bases between the two germline ends. The CDR3 DNA reads as TGTGCCACCAGCGGTATTTCCTACGAGCAGTACTTC. Encoded protein: CATSGISYEQYF.

The rearrangement uses TRBV11-2 and TRBJ2-1; 8 nucleotides agree with TRBD2. Germline V gene sequence: CDR1 SGHAT, CDR2 FQNNGV. J was trimmed by 3 bases and V by 0 bases; bases with no gene match: 4. This CDR3 has 16 amino acids. The CDR3 DNA reads TGTGCCAGCAGCTTAGAACTAGCGGAAATCTACAATGAGCAGTTCTTC. It encodes CASSLELAEIYNEQFF.

In its sample, this clone was seen a few times. The chain employs TRBV5-4 and TRBJ2-5, with D tentatively TRBD1 (5 bases). Trimming pared 4 bases from V and 4 bases from J, leaving 11 bases between. This CDR3 spans 13 amino acids. Germline V gene sequence: CDR1 SGHNT, CDR2 YYREEE (reference sequence). The CDR3 coding sequence is TGTGCCAGCAGCCGAGACAGCTTAGAGACCCAGTACTTC. It encodes CASSRDSLETQYF.

The chain employs TRBV29-1 and TRBJ2-7, with D unclear. The CDR3 is 14 residues long. Germline V CDR1 and CDR2: SQVTM, ANQGSEA. Trimming pared 2 bases from V and 5 bases from J, leaving 16 bases between. CDR3 DNA sequence: TGCAGCGTTGAATCGACATTTCCAGCCCACGAGCAGTACTTC. It encodes CSVESTFPAHEQYF.

J is TRBJ1-6 and V is TRBV7-9; the D is unclear. The ends were cut back, 1 base at V and 7 bases at J, with 5 bases in the middle. This CDR3 region has 13 residues. Germline V CDR1 and CDR2: SEHNR, FQNEAQ (reference sequence). This chain's CDR3 is CASSLGQNSPLHF. The CDR3 coding sequence is TGTGCCAGCAGCTTAGGGCAGAATTCACCCCTCCACTTT.

The V gene is TRBV27, the J gene TRBJ1-5; perhaps TRBD1 as D (5 bases). V dropped 2 bases and J dropped 11 bases, with 13 bases sitting between them. CDR3 length: 13 residues. CDR1 and CDR2 from the germline V gene are MNHEY and SMNVEV (reference sequence). CDR3 protein: CASSLTGSRAQHF. CDR3 DNA sequence: TGTGCCAGCAGTTTAACGGGATCCAGGGCCCAGCATTTT.

This chain links TRBV10-2 with TRBJ1-1; D remains unclear. CDR1 and CDR2 from the germline V gene are WSHSY and SAAADI. CDR3 length: 15 residues. The ends were cut back, 2 bases at V and 4 bases at J, with 14 bases in the middle. The CDR3 coding sequence is TGCGCCAGCAGTGAGGTCCGGGTGCCCGGCACTGAAGCTTTCTTT. It is translated as CASSEVRVPGTEAFF.

V usage is TRBV29-1 and J usage is TRBJ2-7, with a possible D match to TRBD1 (5 bases). The CDR3 runs to 13 residues. Trimming removed 2 bases from V and 3 bases from J, with 11 bases in between. CDR1 is SQVTM and CDR2 is ANQGSEA in the germline V gene. The CDR3 reads CSVETHDSYEQYF. CDR3 bases: TGCAGCGTTGAAACCCACGACAGCTACGAGCAGTACTTC.

Only a few counts were recorded for this clone. V and J are TRBV5-4 and TRBJ1-2; 7 bases map to TRBD1. The CDR3 is made up of 18 amino acids. Germline CDR1 reads SGHNT; CDR2 reads YYREEE (reference sequence). V lost 1 base, J lost 5 bases, and 17 bases stayed unmatched. The CDR3 region has the DNA TGTGCCAGCAGCTTGACGGGACAGAACCCCCTCATAGGGTATGGCTACACCTTC. Its protein product is CASSLTGQNPLIGYGYTF.

The chain joins TRBV13 to TRBJ2-5, with D uncertain. The CDR3 consists of 12 residues. The germline V gene has CDR1 PRHDT and CDR2 FYEKMQ (reference sequence). Trimming took off 4 bases at V and 5 bases at J, with 8 bases between the two ends. The CDR3 region is CASSSFSETQYF. As DNA, the CDR3 is TGTGCCAGCAGCTCCTTCTCGGAGACCCAGTACTTC.

The chain employs TRBV6-6 and TRBJ1-2, with 8 bases lining up with TRBD1. Germline CDR1 and CDR2: MNHNY and SVGAGI (reference sequence). V was pared by 6 bases and J by 6 bases, with 6 bases of the junction left unmatched. The CDR3 loop spans 13 amino acids. The CDR3 coding sequence is TGTGCCAGCAGCGTCGACAGGGGTGATGGCTACACCTTC. This codes for CASSVDRGDGYTF.

The chain links TRBV29-1 to TRBJ1-2, with D maybe TRBD1 (5 bases). Germline CDR1 SQVTM, CDR2 ANQGSEA. V was trimmed by 6 bases and J by 4 bases, leaving 15 bases between them. The CDR3 is made up of 13 amino acids. The CDR3: CSVQGGDLYGYTF. The CDR3 DNA reads as TGCAGCGTGCAGGGAGGGGATCTCTATGGCTACACCTTC.

This clone was seen only once. The chain couples TRBV27 to TRBJ2-1; the D gene could be TRBD1 or TRBD2 (5 bases each). Germline CDR1 is MNHEY and CDR2 is SMNVEV (reference sequence). The CDR3 sequence is 14 residues long. The ends were cut back, 7 bases at V and 5 bases at J, with 15 bases in the middle. The CDR3 protein is CASTGPGPNNEQFF. The CDR3 nucleotides read TGTGCCAGCACGGGACCCGGGCCCAACAATGAGCAGTTCTTC.

The chain uses TRBV25-1 and TRBJ2-2; D is undetermined. The CDR3 has 14 amino acids. The V gene's germline CDR1 is MGHDK and CDR2 SYGVNS. V was shortened by 4 bases and J by 7 bases, with 13 bases between the two germline ends. CDR3 sequence reads: CASSAYSGRGELFF. CDR3 coding DNA: TGTGCCAGCAGTGCATACAGTGGGCGCGGGGAGCTGTTTTTT.

For the CDR3, the DNA is TGTGCCAGCAGTGCATCCGGGACAGGACCCTACGAGCAGTACTTC. This sequence encodes CASSASGTGPYEQYF. The V call is TRBV27, the J call TRBJ2-7, with 8 bases that match TRBD1. The CDR3 has 15 amino acids. CDR1 and CDR2 from the germline V gene are MNHEY and SMNVEV (reference sequence). After removal of 5 bases from V and 2 bases from J, the junction contained 8 bases not matched to a gene.

DNA for the CDR3: TGTGCCTGGAGTGTACACGGGGAGAGGGGTAACCTTATGGAGCATTATGGCTACACCTTC. Amino acids: CAWSVHGERGNLMEHYGYTF. The chain joins TRBV30 to TRBJ1-2; perhaps TRBD1 as D (5 bases). CDR1 is GTSNPN, CDR2 SVGIG, per germline (reference sequence). The CDR3 loop spans 20 amino acids. The V and J ends lost 0 bases and 5 bases respectively, with 31 bases between them.

V usage is TRBV5-1 and J usage is TRBJ2-7; TRBD1 matches at 8 bases. This CDR3 is built from 16 residues. J lost 5 bases, V lost 0 bases, and 10 bases had no gene match. Per germline, CDR1 SGHRS and CDR2 YFSETQ. Here the CDR3 DNA reads TGCGCCAGCAGCTTGGAATTTCGGGACAGGACCAACGAGCAGTACTTC. Protein: CASSLEFRDRTNEQYF.

The genes are TRBV5-1 and TRBJ2-7, with D tentatively TRBD1 or TRBD2 (5 bases each). V lost 0 bases and J 2 bases, leaving 12 bases between the germline ends. The CDR3 loop spans 15 amino acids. Looked up from germline, CDR1 is SGHRS and CDR2 is YFSETQ. This chain's CDR3 is CASSLASGSPYEQYF. For the CDR3, the DNA is TGCGCCAGCAGCTTGGCCTCAGGGAGCCCCTACGAGCAGTACTTC. Full variable domain (remainder filled in from reference TRBV5-1 and TRBJ2-7): KAGVTQTPRYLIKTRGQQVTLSCSPISGHRSVSWYQQTPGQGLQFLFEYFSETQRNKGNFPGRFSGRQFSNSRSEMNVSTLELGDSALYLCASSLASGSPYEQYFGPGTRLTVT.

The chain couples TRBV6-1 to TRBJ1-6; tentative D call: TRBD1 (5 bases). This CDR3 has 14 residues. With 1 base removed from V and 8 bases from J, the gap between germline ends came to 9 bases. Germline CDR1 and CDR2: MNHNS and SASEGT. The CDR3 coding sequence is TGTGCCAGCAGTGAAGGTTGGGGCGATTCACCCCTCCACTTT. It encodes CASSEGWGDSPLHF.

The rearrangement links TRBV29-1 to TRBJ2-1; tentative D call: TRBD2 (6 bases). From germline, CDR1 is SQVTM and CDR2 ANQGSEA. CDR3 length: 13 amino acids. V was trimmed by 3 bases and J by 7 bases, leaving 13 bases between them. For the CDR3, the DNA is TGCAGCGTTGACTATCGGGGAGGTAATGAGCAGTTCTTC. It codes for CSVDYRGGNEQFF.

The chain employs TRBV5-6 and TRBJ2-4; tentatively, D is TRBD2 (5 bases). V lost 0 bases, J lost 1 base, and 11 bases lay in between. Germline CDR1 is SGHDT and CDR2 is YYEEEE. The CDR3 spans 16 residues. The CDR3 bases are TGTGCCAGCAGCTTGGAGAGGGAATGGGCCAAAAACATTCAGTACTTC. This encodes CASSLEREWAKNIQYF.